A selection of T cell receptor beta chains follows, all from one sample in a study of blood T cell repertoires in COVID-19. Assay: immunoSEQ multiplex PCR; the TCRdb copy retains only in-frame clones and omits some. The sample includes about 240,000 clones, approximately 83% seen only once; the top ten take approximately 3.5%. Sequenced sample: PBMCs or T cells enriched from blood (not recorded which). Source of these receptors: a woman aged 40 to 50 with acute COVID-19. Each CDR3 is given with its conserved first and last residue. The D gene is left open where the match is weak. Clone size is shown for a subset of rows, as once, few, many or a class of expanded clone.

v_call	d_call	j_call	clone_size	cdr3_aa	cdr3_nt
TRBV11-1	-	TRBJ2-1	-	CASTPGPSVAYNEQFF	TGTGCCAGCACCCCCGGGCCTAGCGTAGCCTACAATGAGCAGTTCTTC
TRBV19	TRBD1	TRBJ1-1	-	CASSAGQGAGQEAFF	TGTGCCAGTAGTGCGGGACAGGGGGCTGGACAGGAAGCTTTCTTT
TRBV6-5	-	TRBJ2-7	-	CASSKQDYEQYF	TGTGCCAGCAGTAAACAGGACTACGAGCAGTACTTC
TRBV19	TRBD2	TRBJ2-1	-	CASSSGTSGSGGEQFF	TGTGCCAGTAGTTCCGGGACTAGCGGGAGTGGTGGTGAGCAGTTCTTC
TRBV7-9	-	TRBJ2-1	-	CASRPVVAGEQFF	TGTGCCAGCAGACCAGTTGTGGCGGGTGAGCAGTTCTTC
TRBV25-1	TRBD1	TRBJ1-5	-	CASSTGQNSNQPQHF	TGTGCCAGCAGCACGGGACAGAATAGCAATCAGCCCCAGCATTTT
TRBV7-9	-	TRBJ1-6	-	CASSRNDGRSPLHF	TGTGCCAGCAGCCGAAACGATGGGAGGTCACCCCTCCACTTT
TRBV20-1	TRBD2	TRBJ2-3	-	CSGSLAGGQDTQYF	TGCAGTGGTAGTTTAGCGGGAGGTCAAGATACGCAGTATTTT
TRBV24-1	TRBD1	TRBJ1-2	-	CATSDSGQDYGYTF	TGTGCCACCAGTGATTCGGGACAGGACTATGGCTACACCTTC
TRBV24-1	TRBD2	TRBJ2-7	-	CATSDSRLAGSSYEQYF	TGTGCCACCAGTGATTCCCGCCTAGCGGGAAGTTCCTACGAGCAGTACTTC
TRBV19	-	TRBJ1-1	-	CASSMVPGIGTEAFF	TGTGCCAGTAGTATGGTTCCCGGGATTGGCACTGAAGCTTTCTTT
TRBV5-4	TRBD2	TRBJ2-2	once	CASRPGLAANTGELFF	TGTGCCAGCAGACCGGGACTAGCGGCGAACACCGGGGAGCTGTTTTTT
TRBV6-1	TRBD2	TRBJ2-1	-	CASSEPSGVLYNEQFF	TGTGCCAGCAGTGAGCCTAGCGGGGTATTATACAATGAGCAGTTCTTC
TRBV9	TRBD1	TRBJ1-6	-	CASSVGTGNGYNSPLHF	TGTGCCAGCAGCGTAGGGACAGGGAACGGTTATAATTCACCCCTCCACTTT
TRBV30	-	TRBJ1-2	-	CAWSVIPGASYGYTF	TGTGCCTGGAGTGTAATCCCCGGCGCTAGCTATGGCTACACCTTC
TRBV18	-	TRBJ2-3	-	CASSPSTLDTQYF	TGTGCCAGCTCACCTAGCACTTTAGATACGCAGTATTTT
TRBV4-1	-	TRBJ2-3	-	CASSQRKEGITDTQYF	TGCGCCAGCAGCCAACGAAAGGAGGGGATCACAGATACGCAGTATTTT
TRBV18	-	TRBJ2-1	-	CASSATSDNNEQFF	TGTGCCAGCTCAGCCACTTCGGACAACAATGAGCAGTTCTTC
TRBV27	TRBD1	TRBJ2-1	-	CASSQDRAYNEQFF	TGTGCCAGCAGTCAGGACAGGGCCTACAATGAGCAGTTCTTC